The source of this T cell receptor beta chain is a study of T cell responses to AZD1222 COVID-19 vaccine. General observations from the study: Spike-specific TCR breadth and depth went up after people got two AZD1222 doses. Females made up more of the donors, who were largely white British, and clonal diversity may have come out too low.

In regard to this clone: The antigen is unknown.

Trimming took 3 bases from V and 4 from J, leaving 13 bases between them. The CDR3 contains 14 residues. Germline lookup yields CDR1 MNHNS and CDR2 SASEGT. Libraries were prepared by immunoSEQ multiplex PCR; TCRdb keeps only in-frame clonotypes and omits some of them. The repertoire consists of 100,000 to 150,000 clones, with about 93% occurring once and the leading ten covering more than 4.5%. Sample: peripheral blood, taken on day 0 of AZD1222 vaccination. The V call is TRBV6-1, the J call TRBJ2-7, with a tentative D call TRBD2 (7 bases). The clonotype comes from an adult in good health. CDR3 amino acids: CASSDGGGRYEQYF. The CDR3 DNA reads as TGTGCCAGCAGTGATGGCGGGGGCAGGTACGAGCAGTACTTC.